This T cell receptor (beta chain) was retrieved from a study of cytomegalovirus exposure and HLA in healthy donors. Regarding the study as a whole: Among the CMV-associated chains, a few were confirmed in vitro as specific for CMV antigens. Most of the TCR beta V segments (in an earlier analysis) were productive either about 90% or about 30% of the time. Analysis was carried out at a later point, and it linked a missense DCLRE1C variant to TCR beta V- and J-gene trimming. Among TCR beta chains of equal frequency, HLA-associated ones were more clonally expanded in a later analysis.

Germline V gene sequence: CDR1 SGHTA, CDR2 FQGTGA. This CDR3 region has 13 residues. V lost 2 bases and J 1 base, leaving 6 bases between the germline ends. The PCR had 60 Vbeta and 13 Jbeta primers. Sequencing was performed with immunoSEQ multiplex PCR; in TCRdb, only in-frame clones are kept and a portion is missing. The sample contains about 83,000 clones, approximately 80% of which appear only once. Notes on this clone: Its target is unknown.

This clonotype was obtained from a woman in her 30s in good health and CMV-seronegative. The sample was PBMCs. The V call is TRBV7-3, the J call TRBJ2-7; D not certain. The CDR3: CASSLLRSYEQYF. As DNA, the CDR3 is TGTGCCAGCAGCTTATTGAGATCCTACGAGCAGTACTTC.